The 26 T cell receptor beta chains reported below all come from one sample, sequenced in a study of blood T cell repertoires in COVID-19. The table came from immunoSEQ multiplex PCR; TCRdb's copy has only in-frame clones and leaves some out. Of more than 200,000 clones in the sample, around four fifths were seen once. The specimen was peripheral blood. The receptors were gathered from a woman between 35 and 50 years old with active or convalescent COVID-19.

V usage is TRBV18 and J usage is TRBJ2-1; 7 bases fit TRBD2. The CDR3 has 16 residues. Germline values: CDR1 KGHSH, CDR2 LQKENI. With 3 bases clipped from V and 5 bases from J, the junction kept 10 bases outside the gene matches. CDR3 in DNA: TGTGCCAGCTCACCCATTGGAGCGGGACTCGACAATGAGCAGTTCTTC. Protein: CASSPIGAGLDNEQFF.

This clone was recorded only once. The chain links TRBV19 to TRBJ2-7; D perhaps matches TRBD1 (5 bases). This CDR3 region has 14 residues. The germline V gene has CDR1 LNHDA and CDR2 SQIVND (reference sequence). With 3 bases removed from V and 2 bases from J, the gap between germline ends came to 11 bases. CDR3 in amino acids: CASSILGQTYEQYF. DNA for the CDR3: TGTGCCAGTAGTATCTTGGGGCAGACCTACGAGCAGTACTTC.

The chain recombines TRBV24-1 with TRBJ1-5; D perhaps matches TRBD1 (6 bases). V gave up 4 bases and J gave up 7 bases, with 19 bases separating them. The CDR3 contains 16 residues. Germline loops: CDR1 KGHDR, CDR2 SFDVKD. The CDR3 nucleotides read TGTGCCACCAGTGACCCCCGACGGGGGGCAAGCCAGCCCCAGCATTTT. Translated: CATSDPRRGASQPQHF.

This clone came up a few times. V usage is TRBV21-1 and J usage is TRBJ2-7; the DNA was not compared with TRBD1, the D call given in the table. TRBV21-1 is annotated as a pseudogene. The CDR3 has 15 residues. This CDR3 is CASSKWTGGSYEQYF. In nucleotides, the CDR3 is TGTGCCAGCAGCAAGTGGACAGGGGGCTCCTACGAGCAGTACTTC.

This chain joins TRBV24-1 and TRBJ2-2, with 11 bases aligning to TRBD2. The ends lost 3 bases at V and 4 bases at J; junction bases unmatched: 3. This CDR3 is 16 amino acids long. Germline CDR1 KGHDR, CDR2 SFDVKD. CDR3: CATSDPTSGSTGELFF. In nucleotides, the CDR3 is TGTGCCACCAGTGATCCTACTAGCGGGAGCACCGGGGAGCTGTTTTTT.

This chain joins TRBV12-5 and TRBJ1-4; the D gene is possibly TRBD1 (5 bases). CDR1 and CDR2 (germline): LGHNT, FRNRAP. The CDR3 consists of 14 residues. The germline V and J ends were trimmed by 7 bases and 3 bases, with 12 bases remaining between them. CDR3 sequence (DNA): TGTGCTAGTGCCCTCGACAGTTCTAATGAAAAACTGTTTTTT. It codes for CASALDSSNEKLFF.

V is TRBV28 and J is TRBJ2-4; 7 positions agree with TRBD1. Germline CDR1 reads MDHEN; CDR2 reads SYDVKM. The CDR3 consists of 13 residues. After removal of 6 bases from V and 6 bases from J, the junction contained 5 bases not matched to a gene. The CDR3 nucleotides read TGTGCCAGCAGCGGACAGGCCTTAAACATTCAGTACTTC. Its protein is CASSGQALNIQYF.

This chain joins TRBV30 and TRBJ2-7; D not certain. Trimming pared 3 bases from V and 4 bases from J, leaving 10 bases between. CDR3 size: 12 residues. Germline values: CDR1 GTSNPN, CDR2 SVGIG (reference sequence). CDR3 in DNA: TGTGCCTGGAGCCTCCCTAATTACGAGCAGTACTTC. Translation: CAWSLPNYEQYF.

In its sample, this clone was seen once. The V gene is TRBV7-8, the J gene TRBJ2-5; TRBD1 aligns across 8 bases. Looked up from germline, CDR1 is SGHVS and CDR2 is FQNEAQ. The V segment lost 0 bases and the J segment 1 base; nucleotides outside the gene matches: 4. The CDR3 consists of 16 residues. CDR3 coding DNA: TGTGCCAGCAGCTTAGCGGGAGGACAGGGCCAAGAGACCCAGTACTTC. The encoded protein is CASSLAGGQGQETQYF.

V is TRBV9 and J is TRBJ1-3; 7 positions match TRBD1. Germline V gene lookup returns CDR1 SGDLS and CDR2 YYNGEE. J lost 1 base, V lost 0 bases, and 10 bases had no gene match. The CDR3 is 18 residues long. The CDR3 region has the DNA TGTGCCAGCAGCGTAGTTTGGAGGGGGCGCAGGTCTGGAAACACCATATATTTT. It encodes CASSVVWRGRRSGNTIYF.

In regard to this clone: One end of the junction fails to match germline, which may point to a read error. V and J are TRBV12-3 or TRBV12-4 and TRBJ1-1; D unresolved. The CDR3 extends over 11 amino acids. CDR3 bases: TGTGCCAGCAGTTTGAGTCGTGCGGCAGCCTTT. Protein product: CASSLSRAAAF.

V is TRBV9 and J is TRBJ1-2; D is possibly TRBD1 (6 bases). There are 14 residues in the CDR3. CDR1 and CDR2 (germline): SGDLS, YYNGEE. Trimming cost V 4 bases and J 7 bases, with 17 bases left between them. CDR3 in amino acids: CASSPPSEGGGYTF. Here the CDR3 DNA reads TGTGCCAGCAGCCCCCCGTCAGAAGGGGGTGGCTACACCTTC.

V and J are TRBV30 and TRBJ2-3; D not resolved. The CDR3 has 14 residues. Germline lookup yields CDR1 GTSNPN and CDR2 SVGIG (reference sequence). V shed 2 bases and J shed 5 bases, with 14 bases lying between them. The CDR3 region is CAWSSGPLEDTQYF. The CDR3 DNA reads as TGTGCCTGGAGTTCTGGGCCTCTGGAAGATACGCAGTATTTT.

V gene TRBV7-2 combines with J gene TRBJ1-2; D may be TRBD1 (6 bases). This CDR3 region has 14 residues. Germline V lookup: CDR1 SGHTA, CDR2 FQGNSA. V lost 1 base and J lost 4, with 10 bases in between. Written as DNA, the CDR3 is TGTGCCAGCAGCTTAGTGCCAGGGGCCTATGGCTACACCTTC. Amino acids: CASSLVPGAYGYTF. The full variable domain, in which reference TRBV7-2 and TRBJ1-2 provide the parts outside the CDR3, is GAGVSQSPSNKVTEKGKDVELRCDPISGHTALYWYRQSLGQGLEFLIYFQGNSAPDKSGLPSDRFSAERTGGSVSTLTIQRTQQEDSAVYLCASSLVPGAYGYTFGSGTRLTVV.

The rearrangement links TRBV7-2 to TRBJ2-1; 7 bases map to TRBD1. Germline V lookup: CDR1 SGHTA, CDR2 FQGNSA. The length of the CDR3 is 16 residues. V lost 2 bases and J lost 1; bases outside the gene matches: 5. In DNA form, the CDR3 reads TGTGCCAGCAGCTTACCCGACAGGGCATCCTACAATGAGCAGTTCTTC. Residues: CASSLPDRASYNEQFF.

J is TRBJ2-1 and V is TRBV19; TRBD2 aligns across 11 bases. The trim removed 4 bases at V and 6 bases at J, leaving 8 bases unmatched. CDR1 is LNHDA and CDR2 is SQIVND in the germline V gene (reference sequence). This CDR3 region has 16 residues. CDR3 in amino acids: CASSKAPLAGGNEQFF. The CDR3 DNA reads TGTGCCAGTAGTAAGGCCCCTCTAGCGGGGGGCAATGAGCAGTTCTTC. Supplemented by reference TRBV19 and TRBJ2-1, the full variable domain reads DGGITQSPKYLFRKEGQNVTLSCEQNLNHDAMYWYRQDPGQGLRLIYYSQIVNDFQKGDIAEGYSVSREKKESFPLTVTSAQKNPTAFYLCASSKAPLAGGNEQFFGPGTRLTVL.

The genes are TRBV14 and TRBJ1-3; 9 nucleotides agree with TRBD1. The germline V gene encodes CDR1 SGHDN and CDR2 FVKESK. V lost 4 bases and J lost 3; bases outside the gene matches: 7. The CDR3 totals 16 residues. The CDR3 DNA sequence: TGTGCCAGCAGCCTACAGGGGGCTGTGGTTGGAAACACCATATATTTT. Residues: CASSLQGAVVGNTIYF. Using reference TRBV14 and TRBJ1-3 for the parts outside the CDR3, the full variable domain is EAGVTQFPSHSVIEKGQTVTLRCDPISGHDNLYWYRRVMGKEIKFLLHFVKESKQDESGMPNNRFLAERTGGTYSTLKVQPAELEDSGVYFCASSLQGAVVGNTIYFGEGSWLTVV.

This clone has only a few counts. The V and J genes are TRBV7-9 and TRBJ1-2, with D hard to call. This CDR3 region has 14 residues. Trimming removed 1 base at V and 1 base at J, with 7 bases between. Looked up from germline, CDR1 is SEHNR and CDR2 is FQNEAQ (reference sequence). CDR3: CASSLDTGNYGYTF. The CDR3 DNA reads as TGTGCCAGCAGCTTAGATACGGGTAACTATGGCTACACCTTC.

The J gene is TRBJ1-2, the V gene TRBV19, with 9 positions matching TRBD1. CDR3 length: 18 residues. V was clipped by 4 bases and J by 2 bases; unmatched bases: 14. Germline V CDR1 and CDR2: LNHDA, SQIVND (reference sequence). CDR3 coding DNA: TGTGCCAGTAGTAAAGCAAGGGGGGACAGGGAGGGCAACTATGGCTACACCTTC. Translation: CASSKARGDREGNYGYTF.

This chain joins TRBV27 and TRBJ2-1; 7 bases agree with TRBD1. The CDR3 sequence is 12 residues long. Losses at the gene ends were 6 bases for V and 9 bases for J; bases not matched to a gene: 5. The germline CDR1 and CDR2 sequences are MNHEY and SMNVEV (reference sequence). As DNA, the CDR3 is TGTGCCAGCAGGAGGGGGCATTTTGAGCAGTTCTTC. Amino acid sequence: CASRRGHFEQFF.

This clone was observed a single time. The chain links TRBV28 to TRBJ2-7, with TRBD1 matching 7 bases. This CDR3 is built from 12 residues. After removal of 5 bases from V and 9 bases from J, the junction contained 7 bases not matched to a gene. Germline V CDR1 and CDR2: MDHEN, SYDVKM. CDR3 residues: CASSGRTGGQYF. The DNA of the CDR3 is TGTGCCAGCAGTGGAAGGACAGGTGGGCAGTACTTC.

The chain joins TRBV24-1 to TRBJ2-1, with D possibly being TRBD1 (6 bases). The CDR3 is 16 residues long. The germline V gene has CDR1 KGHDR and CDR2 SFDVKD. V was clipped by 3 bases and J by 3 bases, with 14 bases between them. The CDR3 here is CATSDDIGTLYNEQFF. As DNA, the CDR3 is TGTGCCACCAGTGATGACATCGGGACACTCTACAATGAGCAGTTCTTC.

The chain uses TRBV5-1 and TRBJ2-1, with TRBD1 matching over 8 bases. From germline, CDR1 is SGHRS and CDR2 YFSETQ. After removal of 3 bases from V and 9 bases from J, the junction contained 8 bases not matched to a gene. The CDR3 covers 14 residues. The CDR3 protein is CASSSTGGVFEQFF. As DNA, the CDR3 is TGCGCCAGCAGCTCTACAGGGGGAGTTTTTGAGCAGTTCTTC.

This clone was found once. The chain is built from TRBV24-1 and TRBJ2-3; TRBD2 matches 8 bases. This CDR3 region has 15 residues. Germline V CDR1 and CDR2: KGHDR, SFDVKD. Unmatched junction bases numbered 3, after V lost 1 base and J lost 4 bases. CDR3 amino acids: CATSDLAGVPDTQYF. DNA of the CDR3: TGTGCCACCAGTGATTTAGCGGGAGTACCAGATACGCAGTATTTT.

The J gene is TRBJ1-2, the V gene TRBV24-1; D is ambiguous. Trimming left V 5 bases short and J 3 bases short, with 12 bases between. In germline, CDR1 is KGHDR, CDR2 SFDVKD. This CDR3 contains 14 residues. CDR3 amino acids: CATSVAVYHYGYTF. CDR3 in DNA: TGTGCCACCAGTGTAGCAGTCTACCACTATGGCTACACCTTC.

Comments on this clone: One end of the junction varies from germline; a read error may be responsible. This chain links TRBV7-7 with TRBJ2-5; tentatively, D is TRBD1 (5 bases). The germline CDR1 and CDR2 sequences are SSHAT and FNYEAQ (reference sequence). This CDR3 comprises 15 residues. CDR3 in DNA: TGTGCTAGCAGCTTAGTTGCAGGGATCCAAGAGACCCAGTACTTC. This gives the protein CASSLVAGIQETQYF.